The source of this T cell receptor beta chain is a study of T cells in Graves' hyperthyroidism and ophthalmopathy. Study-level information: Once the initial diagnosis was made, peripheral blood was obtained before any treatment. Study results and caveats: Blood also carried most thyroid clonotypes expanded above 0.001.

Authors of the study amplified TCR beta CDR3 regions from RNA transcripts. The TCR CDR3 first-round RT-PCR relied on the HTBI primer set. In TCRdb, the multiplex PCR reads were re-called with MiXCR into one record per CDR3 protein. Of under 300,000 distinct CDR3 sequences listed, approximately 16% were seen once; the top ten hold under 35%. The CDR3 has 15 amino acids. V dropped 2 bases and J dropped 5 bases, with 13 bases sitting between them. From germline, CDR1 is MNHEY and CDR2 SMNVEV (reference sequence). On this clonotype: Its antigen is unknown.

Hyperthyroidism patients were newly diagnosed, had disease duration under 2 months, and were aged 18 to 65 years. The clonotype originates from a woman between 50 and 59 years old with Graves' hyperthyroidism that later progressed to Graves' ophthalmopathy. The chain uses TRBV27 and TRBJ1-5, with D maybe TRBD1 (6 bases). The sample was blood. DNA for the CDR3: TGTGCCAGCAGTTTAGATGCAGGGGTGTATCAGCCCCAGCATTTT. Translation: CASSLDAGVYQPQHF.